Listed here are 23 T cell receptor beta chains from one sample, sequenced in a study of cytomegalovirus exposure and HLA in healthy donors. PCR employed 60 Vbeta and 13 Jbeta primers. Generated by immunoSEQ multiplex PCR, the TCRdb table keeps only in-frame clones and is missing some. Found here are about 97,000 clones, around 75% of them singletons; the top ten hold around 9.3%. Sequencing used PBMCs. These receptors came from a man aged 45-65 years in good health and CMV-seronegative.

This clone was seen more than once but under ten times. CDR3 region: CASSLDGGSYEQYF. In DNA form, the CDR3 reads TGCGCCAGCAGCTTGGACGGAGGTTCCTACGAGCAGTACTTC. The chain joins TRBV5-1 to TRBJ2-7, with a tentative D call TRBD2 (5 bases). The CDR3 extends over 14 amino acids. CDR1 SGHRS and CDR2 YFSETQ come from the germline V gene. With 0 bases removed from V and 1 base from J, the gap between germline ends came to 8 bases.

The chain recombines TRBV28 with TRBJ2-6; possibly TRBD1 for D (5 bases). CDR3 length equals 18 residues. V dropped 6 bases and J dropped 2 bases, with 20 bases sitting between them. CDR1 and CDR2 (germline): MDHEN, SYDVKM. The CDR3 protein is CASSLPWGQGTGANVLTF. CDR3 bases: TGTGCCAGCAGCCTTCCCTGGGGTCAGGGAACTGGGGCCAACGTCCTGACTTTC.

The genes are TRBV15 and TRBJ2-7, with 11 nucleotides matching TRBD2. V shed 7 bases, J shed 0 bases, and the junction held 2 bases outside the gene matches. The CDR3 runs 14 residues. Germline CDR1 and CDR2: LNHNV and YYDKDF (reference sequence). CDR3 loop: CATKGTSGSYEQYF. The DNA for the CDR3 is TGTGCCACCAAAGGGACTAGCGGCTCCTACGAGCAGTACTTC. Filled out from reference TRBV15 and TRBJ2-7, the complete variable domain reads DAMVIQNPRYQVTQFGKPVTLSCSQTLNHNVMYWYQQKSSQAPKLLFHYYDKDFNNEADTPDNFQSRRPNTSFCFLDIRSPGLGDTAMYLCATKGTSGSYEQYFGPGTRLTVT.

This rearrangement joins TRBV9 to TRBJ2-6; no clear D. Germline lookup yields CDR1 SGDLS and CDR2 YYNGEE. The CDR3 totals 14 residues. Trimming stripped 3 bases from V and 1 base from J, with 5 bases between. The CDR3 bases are TGTGCCAGCAGCGCCCGGTCTGGGGCCAACGTCCTGACTTTC. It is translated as CASSARSGANVLTF.

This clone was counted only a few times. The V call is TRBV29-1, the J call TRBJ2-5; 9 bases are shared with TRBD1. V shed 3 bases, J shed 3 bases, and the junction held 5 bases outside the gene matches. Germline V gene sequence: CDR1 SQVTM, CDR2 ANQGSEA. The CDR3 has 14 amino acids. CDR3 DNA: TGCAGCGTTGAGGGGACAGGGTGGGAAGAGACCCAGTACTTC. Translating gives CSVEGTGWEETQYF.

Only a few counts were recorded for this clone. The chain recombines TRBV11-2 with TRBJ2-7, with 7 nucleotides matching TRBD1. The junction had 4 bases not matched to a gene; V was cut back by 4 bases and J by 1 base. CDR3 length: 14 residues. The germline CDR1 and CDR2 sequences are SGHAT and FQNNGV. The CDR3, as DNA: TGTGCCAGCAGCTATAGACAGGGTTCCTACGAGCAGTACTTC. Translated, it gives CASSYRQGSYEQYF.

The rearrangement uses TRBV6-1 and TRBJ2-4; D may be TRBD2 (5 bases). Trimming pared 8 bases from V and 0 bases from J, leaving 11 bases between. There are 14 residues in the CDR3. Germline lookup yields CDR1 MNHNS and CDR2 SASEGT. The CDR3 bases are TGTGCCAGCGCCCTGGCGGGAGCCAAAAACATTCAGTACTTC. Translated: CASALAGAKNIQYF.

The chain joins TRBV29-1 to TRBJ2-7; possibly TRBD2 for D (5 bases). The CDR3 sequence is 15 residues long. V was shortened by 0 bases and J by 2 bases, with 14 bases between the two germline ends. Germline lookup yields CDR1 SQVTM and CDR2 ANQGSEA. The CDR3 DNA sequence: TGCAGCGTTGAAGATCCCCGGGGTCAACCCTACGAGCAGTACTTC. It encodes CSVEDPRGQPYEQYF.

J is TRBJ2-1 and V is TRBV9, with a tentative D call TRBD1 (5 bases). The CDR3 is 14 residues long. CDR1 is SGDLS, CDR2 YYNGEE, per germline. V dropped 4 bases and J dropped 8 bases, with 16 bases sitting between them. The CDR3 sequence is CASSSRIARDEQFF. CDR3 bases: TGTGCCAGCAGCTCCCGTATAGCCAGGGATGAGCAGTTCTTC. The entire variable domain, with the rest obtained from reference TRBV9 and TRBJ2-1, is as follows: DSGVTQTPKHLITATGQRVTLRCSPRSGDLSVYWYQQSLDQGLQFLIQYYNGEERAKGNILERFSAQQFPDLHSELNLSSLELGDSALYFCASSSRIARDEQFFGPGTRLTVL.

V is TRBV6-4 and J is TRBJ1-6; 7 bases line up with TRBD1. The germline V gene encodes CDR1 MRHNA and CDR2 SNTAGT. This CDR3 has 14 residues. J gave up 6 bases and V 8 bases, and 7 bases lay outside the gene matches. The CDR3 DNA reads TGTGCCAGCGCCGAGGGGGCGGGTAATTCACCCCTCCACTTT. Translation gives CASAEGAGNSPLHF.

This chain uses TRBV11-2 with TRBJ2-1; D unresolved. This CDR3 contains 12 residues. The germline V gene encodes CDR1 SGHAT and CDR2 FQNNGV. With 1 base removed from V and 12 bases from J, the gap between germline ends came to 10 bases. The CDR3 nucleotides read TGTGCCAGCAGCTTAGGCCCCCCGGTGCAGTTCTTC. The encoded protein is CASSLGPPVQFF.

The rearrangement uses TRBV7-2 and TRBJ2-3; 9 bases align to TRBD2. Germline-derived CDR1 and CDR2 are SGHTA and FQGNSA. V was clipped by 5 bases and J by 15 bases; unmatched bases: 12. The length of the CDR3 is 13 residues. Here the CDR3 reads CASSRGLGLARYF. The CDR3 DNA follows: TGTGCCAGCAGCCGGGGGTTGGGACTAGCACGTTATTTT.

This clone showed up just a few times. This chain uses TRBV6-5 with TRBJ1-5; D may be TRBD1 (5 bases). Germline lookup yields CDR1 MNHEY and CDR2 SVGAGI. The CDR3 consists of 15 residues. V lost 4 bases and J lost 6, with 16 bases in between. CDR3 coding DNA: TGTGCCAGCAGTTCAGGGACTCTGGATTCTCAGCCCCAGCATTTT. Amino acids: CASSSGTLDSQPQHF.

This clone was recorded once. The CDR3 reads CASSVDSSGTQYF. The DNA of the CDR3 is TGCGCCAGCAGCGTTGACAGTTCAGGGACCCAGTACTTC. The V gene is TRBV5-1, the J gene TRBJ2-5, with a weak D call TRBD1 (5 bases). The CDR3 sequence is 13 residues long. Deletions cut 4 bases from V and 7 bases from J, with 14 bases between. CDR1 SGHRS and CDR2 YFSETQ come from the germline V gene.

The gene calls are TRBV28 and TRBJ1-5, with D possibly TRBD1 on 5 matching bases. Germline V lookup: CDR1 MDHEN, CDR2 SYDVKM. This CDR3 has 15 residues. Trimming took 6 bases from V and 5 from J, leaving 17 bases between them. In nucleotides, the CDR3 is TGTGCCAGCAGCCCATCGGGGGTAGTGGATCAGCCCCAGCATTTT. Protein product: CASSPSGVVDQPQHF.

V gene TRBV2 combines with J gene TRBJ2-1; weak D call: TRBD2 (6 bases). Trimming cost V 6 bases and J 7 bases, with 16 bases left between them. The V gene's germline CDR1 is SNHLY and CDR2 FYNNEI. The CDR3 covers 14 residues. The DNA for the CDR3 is TGTGCCAGCAGCCGGGACTCCCCCTTTAATGAGCAGTTCTTC. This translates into CASSRDSPFNEQFF.

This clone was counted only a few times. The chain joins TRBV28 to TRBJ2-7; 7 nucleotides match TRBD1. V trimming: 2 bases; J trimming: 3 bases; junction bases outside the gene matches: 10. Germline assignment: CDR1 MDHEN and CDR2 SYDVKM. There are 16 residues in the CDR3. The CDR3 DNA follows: TGTGCCAGCAGTTTACCCCGACAGGGAGACCACTACGAGCAGTACTTC. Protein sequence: CASSLPRQGDHYEQYF.

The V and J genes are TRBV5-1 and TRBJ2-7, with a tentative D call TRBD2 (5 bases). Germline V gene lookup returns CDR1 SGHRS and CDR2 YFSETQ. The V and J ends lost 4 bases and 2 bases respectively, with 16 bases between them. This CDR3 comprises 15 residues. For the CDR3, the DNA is TGCGCCAGCAGCCCCCGTGGCGGGCAAACCTACGAGCAGTACTTC. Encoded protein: CASSPRGGQTYEQYF.

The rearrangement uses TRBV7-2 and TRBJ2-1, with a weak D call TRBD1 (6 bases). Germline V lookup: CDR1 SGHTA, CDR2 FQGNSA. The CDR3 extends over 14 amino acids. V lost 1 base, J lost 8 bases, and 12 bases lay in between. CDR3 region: CASSLDGGPDEQFF. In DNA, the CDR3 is TGTGCCAGCAGCTTAGATGGGGGCCCTGATGAGCAGTTCTTC.

CDR3 nucleotide sequence: TGTGCCAGCAGTTCGGGGACAGGGGATTATGAAAAACTGTTTTTT. Translation: CASSSGTGDYEKLFF. The rearrangement joins TRBV27 to TRBJ1-4, with 10 bases matching TRBD1. The trim removed 4 bases at V and 6 bases at J, leaving 5 bases unmatched. The germline gives CDR1 MNHEY, CDR2 SMNVEV (reference sequence). This CDR3 is 15 amino acids long.

The CDR3 coding sequence is TGTGCCAGCAGCCCTCGGACTAGCGGGAGTCCGGGTGAGCAGTTCTTC. It specifies CASSPRTSGSPGEQFF. V and J are TRBV7-8 and TRBJ2-1, with 13 bases lining up with TRBD2. This CDR3 contains 16 residues. The trim removed 5 bases at V and 9 bases at J, leaving 10 bases unmatched. The germline gives CDR1 SGHVS, CDR2 FQNEAQ.

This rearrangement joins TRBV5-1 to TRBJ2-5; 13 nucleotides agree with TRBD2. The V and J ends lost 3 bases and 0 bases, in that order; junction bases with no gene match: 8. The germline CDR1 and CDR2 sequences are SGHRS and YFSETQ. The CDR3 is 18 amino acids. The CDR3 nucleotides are TGCGCCAGCAGCTCAGGGACTAGCGGGGTCCGCGACCAAGAGACCCAGTACTTC. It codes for CASSSGTSGVRDQETQYF.

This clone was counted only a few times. The CDR3 loop reads CASSLTSGGATGELFF. The CDR3, as DNA: TGTGCCAGCAGTTTAACTAGCGGGGGGGCGACCGGGGAGCTGTTTTTT. The chain links TRBV2 to TRBJ2-2; 13 bases fit TRBD2. The CDR3 contains 16 residues. Germline V gene data show CDR1 as SNHLY and CDR2 as FYNNEI. J was trimmed by 5 bases and V by 5 bases; bases with no gene match: 5.